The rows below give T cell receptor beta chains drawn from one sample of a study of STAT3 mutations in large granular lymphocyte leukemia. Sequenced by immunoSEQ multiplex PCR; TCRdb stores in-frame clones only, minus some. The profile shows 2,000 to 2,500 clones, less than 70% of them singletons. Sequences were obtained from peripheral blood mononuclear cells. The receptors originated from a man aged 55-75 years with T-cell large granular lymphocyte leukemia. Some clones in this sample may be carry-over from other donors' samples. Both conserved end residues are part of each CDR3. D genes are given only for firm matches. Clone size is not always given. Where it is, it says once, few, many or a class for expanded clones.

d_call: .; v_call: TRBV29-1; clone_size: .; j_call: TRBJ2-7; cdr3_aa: CSVEENHEQYF; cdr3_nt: TGCAGCGTTGAAGAGAACCACGAGCAGTACTTC
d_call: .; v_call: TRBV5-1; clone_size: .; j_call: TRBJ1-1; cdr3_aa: CASSLRVSGTEAFF; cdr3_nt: TGCGCCAGCAGCTTAAGGGTGTCGGGCACTGAAGCTTTCTTT
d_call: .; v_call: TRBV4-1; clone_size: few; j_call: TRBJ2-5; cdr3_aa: CASSQLGTKQETQYF; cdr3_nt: TGCGCCAGCAGCCAGTTGGGAACTAAGCAAGAGACCCAGTACTTC
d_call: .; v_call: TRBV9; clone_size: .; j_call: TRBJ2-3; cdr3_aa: CASSVTAGGLDTQYF; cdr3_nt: TGTGCCAGCAGCGTAACGGCAGGAGGGTTAGATACGCAGTATTTT
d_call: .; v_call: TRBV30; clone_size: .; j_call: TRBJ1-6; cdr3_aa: CACGLVPANSPLHF; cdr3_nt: TGTGCCTGTGGCCTGGTGCCAGCAAATTCACCCCTCCACTTT
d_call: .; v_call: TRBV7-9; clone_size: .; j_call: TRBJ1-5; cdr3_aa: CASSNGPATNQPQHF; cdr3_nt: TGTGCCAGCAGCAATGGCCCCGCTACCAATCAGCCCCAGCATTTT
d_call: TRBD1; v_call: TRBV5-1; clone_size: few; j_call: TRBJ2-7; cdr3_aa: CASSRTGGSYEQYF; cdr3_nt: TGCGCCAGCAGCCGGACAGGGGGCTCCTACGAGCAGTACTTC
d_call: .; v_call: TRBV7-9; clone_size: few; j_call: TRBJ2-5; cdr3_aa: CASSFSQETQYF; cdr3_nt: TGTGCCAGCAGCTTCAGCCAAGAGACCCAGTACTTC
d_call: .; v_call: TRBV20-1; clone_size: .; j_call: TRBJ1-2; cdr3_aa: CSASPADGYTF; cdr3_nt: TGCAGTGCTAGTCCCGCGGATGGCTACACCTTC
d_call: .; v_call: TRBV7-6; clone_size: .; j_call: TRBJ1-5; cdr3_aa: CASSLVTATGPQHF; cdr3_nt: TGTGCCAGCAGCTTAGTGACAGCCACGGGGCCCCAGCATTTT
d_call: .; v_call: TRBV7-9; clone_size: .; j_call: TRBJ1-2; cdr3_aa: CAIRVGYGYTF; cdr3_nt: TGTGCCATCAGGGTTGGCTATGGCTACACCTTC
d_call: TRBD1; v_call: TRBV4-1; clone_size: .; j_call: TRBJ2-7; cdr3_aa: CASSQGTASYEQYF; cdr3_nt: TGCGCCAGCAGCCAGGGGACAGCGTCCTACGAGCAGTACTTC
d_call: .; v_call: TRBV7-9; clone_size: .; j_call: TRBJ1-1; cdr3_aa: CASSFADISTEAFF; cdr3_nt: TGTGCCAGCAGCTTCGCGGACATATCCACTGAAGCTTTCTTT
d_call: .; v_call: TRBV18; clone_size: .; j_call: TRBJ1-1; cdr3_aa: CASFPQGTNTEAFF; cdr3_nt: TGTGCCAGCTTCCCCCAGGGTACGAACACTGAAGCTTTCTTT
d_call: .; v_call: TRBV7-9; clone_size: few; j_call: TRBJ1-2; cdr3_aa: CASGNPPNF; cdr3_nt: TGTGCCAGCGGAAACCCCCCTAACTTC
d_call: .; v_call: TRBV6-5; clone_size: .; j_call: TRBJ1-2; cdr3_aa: CASTDSSGGYTF; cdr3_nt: TGTGCCAGCACCGATAGTAGCGGGGGCTACACCTTC
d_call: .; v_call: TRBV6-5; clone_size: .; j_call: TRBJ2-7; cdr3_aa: CASRGSTYEQYF; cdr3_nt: TGTGCCAGCAGAGGGAGTACCTACGAGCAGTACTTC
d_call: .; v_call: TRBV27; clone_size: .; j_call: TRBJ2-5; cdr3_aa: CASSLFPGARETQYF; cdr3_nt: TGTGCCAGCAGTTTATTTCCGGGGGCTCGGGAGACCCAGTACTTC
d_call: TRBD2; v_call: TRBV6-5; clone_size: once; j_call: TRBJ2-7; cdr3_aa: CASSPPRASGYEQYF; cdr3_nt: TGTGCCAGCAGCCCACCCCGGGCTAGCGGGTACGAGCAGTACTTC
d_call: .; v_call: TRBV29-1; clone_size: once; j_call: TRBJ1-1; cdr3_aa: CSPWTLGNTEAFF; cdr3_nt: TGCAGCCCGTGGACCTTAGGAAACACTGAAGCTTTCTTT
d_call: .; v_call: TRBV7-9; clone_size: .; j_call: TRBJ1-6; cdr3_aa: CASSFTEYSPLHF; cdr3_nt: TGTGCCAGCAGCTTCACGGAATATTCACCCCTCCACTTT
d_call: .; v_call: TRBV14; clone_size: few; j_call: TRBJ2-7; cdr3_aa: CASGKLKDRTWIYEQYF; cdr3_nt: TGTGCCAGCGGCAAACTCAAGGACCGTACTTGGATCTACGAGCAGTACTTC
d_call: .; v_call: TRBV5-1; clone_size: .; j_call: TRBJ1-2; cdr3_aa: CASGTGNEGGYTF; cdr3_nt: TGCGCCAGTGGAACAGGGAATGAAGGTGGCTACACCTTC
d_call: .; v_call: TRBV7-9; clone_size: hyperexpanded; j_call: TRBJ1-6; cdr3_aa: CASSLLSSPLHF; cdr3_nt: TGTGCCAGCAGCTTACTGAGCTCACCCCTCCACTTT
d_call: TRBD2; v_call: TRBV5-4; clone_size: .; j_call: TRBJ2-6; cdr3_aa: CASSLMGGAGANVLTF; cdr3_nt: TGTGCCAGCAGCTTGATGGGAGGGGCTGGGGCCAACGTCCTGACTTTC
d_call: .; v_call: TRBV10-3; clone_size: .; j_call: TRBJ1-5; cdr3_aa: CAITGDQGQPQHF; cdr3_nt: TGTGCCATCACCGGGGACCAGGGCCAGCCCCAGCATTTT
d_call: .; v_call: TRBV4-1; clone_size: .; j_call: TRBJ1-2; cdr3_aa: CASSQDLIGSGYGYTF; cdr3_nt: TGCGCCAGCAGCCAAGATCTTATCGGGTCGGGGTATGGCTACACCTTC
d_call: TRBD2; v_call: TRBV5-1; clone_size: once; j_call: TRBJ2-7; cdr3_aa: CASSLISGGGSYEQYF; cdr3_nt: TGCGCCAGCAGCTTGATTAGCGGGGGCGGCTCCTACGAGCAGTACTTC